These 24 T cell receptor beta chains came from one sample sequenced in a study of shared clonotypes between healthy human individuals. Only in-frame clones appear in the TCRdb table, and some are missing; sequencing was by immunoSEQ multiplex PCR. Of 2 million to 2.5 million clones detected, around 93% appear once; the ten largest clones hold about 0.41%. Material for sequencing was naive CD4+ T cells from PBMCs. The subset denotes: CD45RA+ positively selected. The source of these receptors is a man between 18 and 35 years old in good health. Some clones in this sample may be carry-over from other donors' samples.

Only one count was recorded for this clone. The chain links TRBV18 to TRBJ2-2, with 8 bases that match TRBD2. Germline-derived CDR1 and CDR2 are KGHSH and LQKENI. The trim removed 3 bases at V and 2 bases at J, leaving 5 bases unmatched. CDR3 size: 16 residues. The CDR3 protein is CASSPLLAENTGELFF. CDR3 in DNA: TGTGCCAGCTCACCCCTACTAGCGGAAAACACCGGGGAGCTGTTTTTT.

This chain connects TRBV7-6 to TRBJ2-1; possible D gene TRBD1, 5 bases. CDR3 length equals 15 residues. The V and J ends lost 5 bases and 0 bases respectively, with 11 bases between them. Germline V lookup: CDR1 SGHVS, CDR2 FNYEAQ. This chain's CDR3 is CASSIGAASYNEQFF. The CDR3 coding sequence is TGTGCCAGCAGCATAGGGGCGGCCTCCTACAATGAGCAGTTCTTC.

CDR3 protein: CASSKRFDNALQETQYF. The DNA of the CDR3 is TGTGCCAGCAGCAAAAGATTCGACAACGCCCTCCAAGAGACCCAGTACTTC. The chain employs TRBV21-1 and TRBJ2-5; the D segment call TRBD1 is taken from the table without a DNA check. TRBV21-1 constitutes a pseudogene. There are 17 residues in the CDR3.

This clone was seen only a few times. The chain uses TRBV12-5 and TRBJ2-2; no firm D call. The CDR3 covers 11 residues. Germline CDR1 reads LGHNT; CDR2 reads FRNRAP. V shed 5 bases and J shed 6 bases, with 4 bases lying between them. The CDR3 DNA reads TGTGCTAGTGGTGCACCCGGGGAGCTGTTTTTT. Protein product: CASGAPGELFF.

This clone has just a few counts. This sequence joins TRBV7-9 and TRBJ1-1, with TRBD1 matching over 9 bases. Germline V gene lookup returns CDR1 SEHNR and CDR2 FQNEAQ (reference sequence). J gave up 11 bases and V 5 bases, and 6 bases lay outside the gene matches. CDR3 length: 12 residues. Here the CDR3 reads CASSRLQGAAFF. The CDR3 nucleotides read TGTGCCAGCAGCCGCTTACAGGGGGCGGCTTTCTTT. Variable domain in full (rest from reference TRBV7-9 and TRBJ1-1): DTGVSQNPRHKITKRGQNVTFRCDPISEHNRLYWYRQTLGQGPEFLTYFQNEAQLEKSRLLSDRFSAERPKGSFSTLEIQRTEQGDSAMYLCASSRLQGAAFFGQGTRLTVV.

The CDR3 loop reads CASGGQGATEAFF. CDR3 DNA sequence: TGTGCCAGTGGGGGGCAGGGGGCCACTGAAGCTTTCTTT. The chain joins TRBV2 to TRBJ1-1; TRBD1 matches at 8 bases. The germline V gene has CDR1 SNHLY and CDR2 FYNNEI. There are 13 residues in the CDR3. V gave up 9 bases and J gave up 4 bases; unmatched junction bases: 7. Using reference TRBV2 and TRBJ1-1 for the parts outside the CDR3, the full variable domain is EPEVTQTPSHQVTQMGQEVILRCVPISNHLYFYWYRQILGQKVEFLVSFYNNEISEKSEIFDDQFSVERPDGSNFTLKIRSTKLEDSAMYFCASGGQGATEAFFGQGTRLTVV.

The rearrangement joins TRBV6-4 to TRBJ1-2; D gene ambiguous. V shed 2 bases and J shed 0 bases, with 13 bases lying between them. The CDR3 totals 16 residues. From germline, CDR1 is MRHNA and CDR2 SNTAGT. The DNA for the CDR3 is TGTGCCAGCAGTGACAGGACTGGCGGATCTAACTATGGCTACACCTTC. Amino acids: CASSDRTGGSNYGYTF.

The chain recombines TRBV7-2 with TRBJ2-1; D possibly matches TRBD1 or TRBD2 (5 bases each). The CDR3 has 15 residues. The V gene's germline CDR1 is SGHTA and CDR2 FQGNSA. Trimming took 5 bases from V and 10 from J, leaving 21 bases between them. CDR3 sequence: CASSPFPPGDGEQFF. For the CDR3, the DNA is TGTGCCAGCAGCCCATTTCCCCCCGGGGACGGGGAGCAGTTCTTC. Using reference TRBV7-2 and TRBJ2-1 for the parts outside the CDR3, the full variable domain is GAGVSQSPSNKVTEKGKDVELRCDPISGHTALYWYRQSLGQGLEFLIYFQGNSAPDKSGLPSDRFSAERTGGSVSTLTIQRTQQEDSAVYLCASSPFPPGDGEQFFGPGTRLTVL.

This clone has a single count. The same CDR3 can be traced to other DNA sequences in this sample. The chain is built from TRBV5-6 and TRBJ2-7; D ambiguous. The V gene lost 0 bases and the J gene lost 3 bases, with 4 bases spanning the gap. Germline assignment: CDR1 SGHDT and CDR2 YYEEEE. The CDR3 loop spans 12 amino acids. The DNA of the CDR3 is TGTGCCAGCAGCTTGGCCTTCTACGAGCAGTACTTC. This codes for CASSLAFYEQYF.

The CDR3 region is CAWRHHPSSGNTIYF. CDR3 sequence (DNA): TGTGCCTGGAGACACCACCCCAGCTCTGGAAACACCATATATTTT. The chain couples TRBV30 to TRBJ1-3; D gene uncertain. The germline CDR1 and CDR2 sequences are GTSNPN and SVGIG (reference sequence). The CDR3 has 15 residues. V lost 3 bases, J lost 0 bases, and 12 bases lay in between.

The chain recombines TRBV9 with TRBJ2-3, with TRBD2 matching 9 bases. J gave up 7 bases and V 3 bases, and 6 bases lay outside the gene matches. The length of the CDR3 is 14 residues. Germline values: CDR1 SGDLS, CDR2 YYNGEE. CDR3 residues: CASSERTSAYTQYF. The DNA of the CDR3 is TGTGCCAGCAGCGAGAGGACTAGCGCGTATACGCAGTATTTT.

V usage is TRBV28 and J usage is TRBJ2-7; 10 bases are shared with TRBD2. The CDR3 is 16 amino acids. The V gene's germline CDR1 is MDHEN and CDR2 SYDVKM. V was pared by 0 bases and J by 13 bases, with 15 bases of the junction left unmatched. CDR3 DNA: TGTGCCAGCAGTTTATGGCCCCTAGCGGGAGAATTACGAGCCTACTTC. Protein: CASSLWPLAGELRAYF.

The rearrangement joins TRBV2 to TRBJ2-4; TRBD2 agrees at 8 bases. The germline V gene encodes CDR1 SNHLY and CDR2 FYNNEI. V lost 4 bases, J lost 0 bases, and 5 bases stayed unmatched. This CDR3 is 16 amino acids long. The CDR3 bases are TGTGCCAGCAGTGCGGCGCTAGCGGGAGCCAAAAACATTCAGTACTTC. As protein: CASSAALAGAKNIQYF.

This chain uses TRBV10-1 with TRBJ2-1; possibly TRBD2 for D (6 bases). The V gene lost 5 bases and the J gene lost 0 bases, with 14 bases spanning the gap. Germline lookup yields CDR1 WNHNN and CDR2 SYGVQD (reference sequence). The CDR3 is 16 amino acids. The CDR3 DNA reads TGCGCCAGCAGTCCCCGCGGGGCGGGCTCCTACAATGAGCAGTTCTTC. Its protein is CASSPRGAGSYNEQFF.

V gene TRBV18 combines with J gene TRBJ2-3, with D possibly matching TRBD2 (5 bases). Germline V lookup: CDR1 KGHSH, CDR2 LQKENI. The CDR3 loop spans 17 amino acids. Trimming removed 2 bases at V and 0 bases at J, with 15 bases between. The CDR3 region is CASSPIGASRSTDTQYF. Here the CDR3 DNA reads TGTGCCAGCTCACCAATAGGTGCTAGCCGAAGCACAGATACGCAGTATTTT.

This sequence joins TRBV14 and TRBJ2-7; 9 nucleotides agree with TRBD1. The J segment lost 3 bases and the V segment lost 1 base, leaving 1 base of the junction unmatched. The CDR3 length is 14 residues. Germline CDR1 SGHDN, CDR2 FVKESK. Here the CDR3 DNA reads TGTGCCAGCAGCCAAGTGACAGGGGGCTACGAGCAGTACTTC. It is translated as CASSQVTGGYEQYF. The full variable domain, its missing parts supplied by reference TRBV14 and TRBJ2-7, is EAGVTQFPSHSVIEKGQTVTLRCDPISGHDNLYWYRRVMGKEIKFLLHFVKESKQDESGMPNNRFLAERTGGTYSTLKVQPAELEDSGVYFCASSQVTGGYEQYFGPGTRLTVT.

The CDR3 nucleotides are TGTGCCAGCAGCCAAGGGGGGGCTAGTATTAACACCGGGGAGCTGTTTTTT. It specifies CASSQGGASINTGELFF. This rearrangement joins TRBV4-2 to TRBJ2-2; possibly TRBD1 or TRBD2 for D (6 bases each). Between the trimmed V and J ends, which lost 1 base and 2 bases, there was a span of 14 bases. The CDR3 covers 17 residues. The germline CDR1 and CDR2 sequences are LGHNA and YNFKEQ.

V is TRBV19 and J is TRBJ1-1, with TRBD1 as a possible D gene (5 bases). The germline gives CDR1 LNHDA, CDR2 SQIVND (reference sequence). The CDR3 totals 15 residues. V lost 4 bases to trimming and J lost 6 bases, with 18 bases between them. The CDR3 DNA reads TGTGCCAGTAGTACTCTTTCGACCGGGACGCCTGAAGCTTTCTTT. Its protein is CASSTLSTGTPEAFF.

This chain links TRBV30 with TRBJ2-1; D not certain. The CDR3 covers 14 residues. The germline CDR1 and CDR2 sequences are GTSNPN and SVGIG (reference sequence). Trimming took 0 bases from V and 0 from J, leaving 6 bases between them. This CDR3 is CAWSVMSSYNEQFF. For the CDR3, the DNA is TGTGCCTGGAGTGTAATGAGCTCCTACAATGAGCAGTTCTTC. Complete variable domain (other parts from reference TRBV30 and TRBJ2-1): SQTIHQWPATLVQPVGSPLSLECTVEGTSNPNLYWYRQAAGRGLQLLFYSVGIGQISSEVPQNLSASRPQDRQFILSSKKLLLSDSGFYLCAWSVMSSYNEQFFGPGTRLTVL.

V and J are TRBV28 and TRBJ1-2; 10 nucleotides align to TRBD1. V lost 5 bases to trimming and J lost 3 bases; unmatched junction nucleotides: 6. The CDR3 runs to 15 residues. Germline V gives CDR1 MDHEN, CDR2 SYDVKM. This CDR3 reads CASSRDRGRHYGYTF. The CDR3 coding sequence is TGTGCCAGCAGTCGGGACAGGGGCCGCCACTATGGCTACACCTTC.

The CDR3 nucleotides read TGTGCCAGAAGCCCGACAGGGGAGTTTAATGAAAAACTGTTTTTT. Protein sequence: CARSPTGEFNEKLFF. V is TRBV5-3 and J is TRBJ1-4; 8 bases are a match to TRBD1. TRBV5-3 is marked as an open reading frame, function uncertain. The CDR3 has 15 amino acids. V shed 4 bases and J 4 bases; nucleotides not matched to a gene: 6.

This chain links TRBV5-1 with TRBJ1-2; tentatively, D is TRBD1 (5 bases). Germline V gene lookup returns CDR1 SGHRS and CDR2 YFSETQ. CDR3 length: 14 residues. V lost 3 bases, J lost 2 bases, and 11 bases lay in between. DNA for the CDR3: TGCGCCAGCAGCTCCCTGACAGAAAACTATGGCTACACCTTC. Encoded protein: CASSSLTENYGYTF.

The chain uses TRBV27 and TRBJ2-2; the D is unclear. Germline CDR1 and CDR2: MNHEY and SMNVEV (reference sequence). The CDR3 consists of 13 residues. V dropped 2 bases and J dropped 5 bases, with 6 bases sitting between them. This CDR3 is CASSLSWTGELFF. CDR3 coding DNA: TGTGCCAGCAGTTTAAGTTGGACCGGGGAGCTGTTTTTT.

This clone has a handful of counts. The chain uses TRBV4-1 and TRBJ1-5; the D is unclear. Germline lookup yields CDR1 MGHRA and CDR2 YSYEKL. The V end was cut by 0 bases, the J end by 7 bases, with 13 bases between. CDR3 size: 15 residues. The CDR3 coding sequence is TGCGCCAGCAGCCAAGATTCAGGCTCCGGACAGCCCCAGCATTTT. It translates to CASSQDSGSGQPQHF.